This T cell receptor beta chain was captured in a study of T cells in Graves' hyperthyroidism and ophthalmopathy. This clonotype was recorded at least ten times. TCR beta CDR3 regions were amplified from RNA. The TCR CDR3 first-round RT-PCR relied on the HTBI primer set. TCRdb recomputed calls from the multiplex PCR reads with MiXCR, one row per CDR3 protein. The sample contains 650,000 to 850,000 distinct CDR3 sequences, roughly a sixth of which appear only once. Exclusion of a patient resulted from uncontrolled infection, other autoimmune disease, pregnancy or lactation. Roughly 9.1 ml of fresh peripheral blood supplied the PBMCs. Germline lookup yields CDR1 SGDLS and CDR2 YYNGEE. The CDR3 sequence is 12 residues long. The V gene lost 0 bases and the J gene lost 5 bases, with 3 bases spanning the gap.

Source material: blood. This rearrangement joins TRBV9 to TRBJ1-5; D not certain. The TCR comes from a woman between 45 and 65 years old with Graves' hyperthyroidism that later progressed to Graves' ophthalmopathy. CDR3 DNA: TGTGCCAGCAGCGTAGGGGATCAGCCCCAGCATTTT. This gives the protein CASSVGDQPQHF.